One sample yielded the 26 T cell receptor beta chains listed below, sequenced in a study of control samples from healthy donors and cancer patients. TCRdb keeps only in-frame clones here, not all; method: immunoSEQ multiplex PCR. The sample yields about 170,000 clones, approximately 91% seen once. Sequences were obtained from blood. The receptor source for this set is a woman between 40 and 50 years old in good health.

The chain recombines TRBV5-1 with TRBJ2-7, with TRBD2 matching over 8 bases. V lost 0 bases, J lost 5 bases, and 10 bases stayed unmatched. The length of the CDR3 is 16 residues. Germline V gene data show CDR1 as SGHRS and CDR2 as YFSETQ. CDR3 DNA: TGCGCCAGCAGCTTGGGACCAGCGGGGGTCCCGGACGAGCAGTACTTC. It translates to CASSLGPAGVPDEQYF.

The chain carries TRBV12-5 and TRBJ2-5; 9 nucleotides agree with TRBD2. The CDR3 runs to 15 residues. Germline V gives CDR1 LGHNT, CDR2 FRNRAP. Unmatched junction bases numbered 2, after V lost 1 base and J lost 2 bases. CDR3 sequence: CASGLGSGGQETQYF. The DNA of the CDR3 is TGTGCTAGTGGTTTGGGAAGCGGGGGGCAAGAGACCCAGTACTTC.

The chain links TRBV6-5 to TRBJ1-3, with unresolved D. Per the germline V gene, CDR1 is MNHEY and CDR2 is SVGAGI. V lost 8 bases and J 4 bases, leaving 6 bases between the germline ends. The CDR3 loop spans 11 amino acids. Here the CDR3 DNA reads TGTGCCAGCTATAGGGGAAACACCATATATTTT. It yields the protein CASYRGNTIYF.

V and J are TRBV7-9 and TRBJ2-3; D is ambiguous. Trimming took off 5 bases at V and 5 bases at J, with 8 bases between the two ends. This CDR3 is built from 12 residues. Germline loops: CDR1 SEHNR, CDR2 FQNEAQ (reference sequence). CDR3 region: CASSTLGDTQYF. CDR3 nucleotides: TGTGCCAGCAGCACCCTCGGAGATACGCAGTATTTT.

The rearrangement joins TRBV5-1 to TRBJ1-2, with D hard to call. Trimming removed 4 bases at V and 0 bases at J, with 7 bases between. Germline CDR1 is SGHRS and CDR2 is YFSETQ. The CDR3 totals 13 residues. CDR3 loop: CASSTDTNYGYTF. The DNA for the CDR3 is TGCGCCAGCAGCACCGACACTAACTATGGCTACACCTTC.

This rearrangement joins TRBV9 to TRBJ1-6; possible D gene TRBD1, 5 bases. The CDR3 contains 12 residues. Trimming removed 4 bases at V and 6 bases at J, with 5 bases between. CDR1 and CDR2 (germline): SGDLS, YYNGEE. CDR3 sequence reads: CASSRGNSPLHF. In nucleotides, the CDR3 is TGTGCCAGCAGCAGGGGTAATTCACCCCTCCACTTT.

V usage is TRBV19 and J usage is TRBJ1-6; TRBD1 matches at 12 bases. CDR3 length equals 16 residues. Germline CDR1 is LNHDA and CDR2 is SQIVND (reference sequence). V lost 7 bases and J lost 10; bases outside the gene matches: 11. The DNA of the CDR3 is TGTGCCAGTAACCGCAAGGGGACAGGGGGCGTCTCACCCCTCCACTTT. It translates to CASNRKGTGGVSPLHF. The variable domain in full, completed from reference TRBV19 and TRBJ1-6, reads DGGITQSPKYLFRKEGQNVTLSCEQNLNHDAMYWYRQDPGQGLRLIYYSQIVNDFQKGDIAEGYSVSREKKESFPLTVTSAQKNPTAFYLCASNRKGTGGVSPLHFGNGTRLTVT.

The chain is built from TRBV3-1 (or the pseudogene TRBV3-2) and TRBJ2-5; 7 bases line up with TRBD1. The length of the CDR3 is 15 residues. V was pared by 1 base and J by 4 bases, with 6 bases of the junction left unmatched. The germline CDR1 and CDR2 sequences are LGHDT and YNNKEL (reference sequence). This CDR3 is CASSQGLGTAETQYF. The CDR3 region has the DNA TGTGCCAGCAGCCAAGGTTTGGGGACAGCAGAGACCCAGTACTTC.

The V call is TRBV3-1 (or the pseudogene TRBV3-2), the J call TRBJ2-3, with D tentatively TRBD1 or TRBD2 (6 bases each). The CDR3 loop spans 16 amino acids. Trimming shortened V by 1 base and J by 0 bases, and 11 bases separated the two germline ends. The germline CDR1 and CDR2 sequences are LGHDT and YNNKEL (reference sequence). The CDR3 DNA is TGTGCCAGCAGCCAAGGATGGGGGGCTAGCACAGATACGCAGTATTTT. Its translation: CASSQGWGASTDTQYF.

V usage is TRBV18 and J usage is TRBJ1-2; tentatively, D is TRBD1 (6 bases). The germline CDR1 and CDR2 sequences are KGHSH and LQKENI. Trimming took 4 bases from V and 4 from J, leaving 19 bases between them. There are 16 residues in the CDR3. For the CDR3, the DNA is TGTGCCAGCTCACACGAGACAGGAGCCTTCGGCTATGGCTACACCTTC. Translated, it gives CASSHETGAFGYGYTF.

The chain has TRBV6-5 and TRBJ1-1; perhaps TRBD1 as D (6 bases). Trimming stripped 9 bases from V and 2 bases from J, with 13 bases between. The CDR3 covers 13 residues. Germline V gene lookup returns CDR1 MNHEY and CDR2 SVGAGI. The CDR3 here is CASSQQGNTEAFF. In nucleotides, the CDR3 is TGTGCCAGTTCACAACAGGGAAACACTGAAGCTTTCTTT.

In DNA form, the CDR3 reads TGTGCCAGCTCACTTGGGACTGACAACACTGAAGCTTTCTTT. Encoded protein: CASSLGTDNTEAFF. The rearrangement uses TRBV18 and TRBJ1-1; possible D gene TRBD1, 5 bases. The CDR3 has 14 residues. V was pared by 4 bases and J by 2 bases, with 11 bases between. Germline V CDR1 and CDR2: KGHSH, LQKENI. The whole variable domain, filled in from reference TRBV18 and TRBJ1-1, reads NAGVMQNPRHLVRRRGQEARLRCSPMKGHSHVYWYRQLPEEGLKFMVYLQKENIIDESGMPKERFSAEFPKEGPSILRIQQVVRGDSAAYFCASSLGTDNTEAFFGQGTRLTVV.

Of note for this clone: Likely a read error: the CDR3 ends without its conserved phenylalanine or tryptophan. The chain combines TRBV10-3 with TRBJ1-2; 8 bases are shared with TRBD1. Germline lookup yields CDR1 ENHRY and CDR2 SYGVKD. J was trimmed by 5 bases and V by 3 bases; bases with no gene match: 8. The CDR3 length is 15 residues. The CDR3 sequence: CAISDLGQGGYGYTS. CDR3 nucleotide sequence: TGTGCCATCAGTGATCTCGGACAGGGTGGGTATGGCTACACCTCC.

V gene TRBV6-4 combines with J gene TRBJ1-5; D unresolved. Per the germline V gene, CDR1 is MRHNA and CDR2 is SNTAGT. V was trimmed by 6 bases and J by 0 bases, leaving 6 bases between them. The CDR3 covers 13 residues. In nucleotides, the CDR3 is TGTGCCAGCAGCTTAGGTAGCAATCAGCCCCAGCATTTT. Protein product: CASSLGSNQPQHF.

V gene TRBV5-1 combines with J gene TRBJ2-5; 10 bases match TRBD1. The CDR3 has 15 amino acids. Germline-derived CDR1 and CDR2 are SGHRS and YFSETQ. The J segment lost 4 bases and the V segment lost 0 bases, leaving 3 bases of the junction unmatched. CDR3 nucleotide sequence: TGCGCCAGCAGCTTGGGGGACAGGGGATCAGAGACCCAGTACTTC. Translation gives CASSLGDRGSETQYF. Complete variable domain (other parts from reference TRBV5-1 and TRBJ2-5): KAGVTQTPRYLIKTRGQQVTLSCSPISGHRSVSWYQQTPGQGLQFLFEYFSETQRNKGNFPGRFSGRQFSNSRSEMNVSTLELGDSALYLCASSLGDRGSETQYFGPGTRLLVL.

This sequence joins TRBV11-1 and TRBJ1-1; 7 nucleotides line up with TRBD1. Germline CDR1 is SGHAT and CDR2 is FQDESV (reference sequence). The trim removed 5 bases at V and 11 bases at J, leaving 11 bases unmatched. The CDR3 is 13 residues long. This chain's CDR3 is CASSTTGTAEAFF. The CDR3 DNA reads as TGTGCCAGCAGCACGACAGGGACAGCGGAGGCTTTCTTT.

The rearrangement uses TRBV4-1 and TRBJ2-5; D is ambiguous. Trimming shortened V by 0 bases and J by 10 bases, and 6 bases separated the two germline ends. Germline CDR1 MGHRA, CDR2 YSYEKL. This CDR3 is 11 amino acids long. The CDR3 region is CASSQDLGQYF. The CDR3 nucleotides read TGCGCCAGCAGCCAAGACCTAGGCCAGTACTTC.

This sequence joins TRBV27 and TRBJ1-3; D possibly corresponds to TRBD1 (5 bases). Trimming took off 6 bases at V and 0 bases at J, with 12 bases between the two ends. Looked up from germline, CDR1 is MNHEY and CDR2 is SMNVEV (reference sequence). The CDR3 is 15 residues long. The CDR3 here is CASRRAGTSGNTIYF. In DNA form, the CDR3 reads TGTGCCAGCAGAAGAGCGGGGACCTCTGGAAACACCATATATTTT.

The chain recombines TRBV12-5 with TRBJ2-2; tentatively, D is TRBD2 (7 bases). Germline V gene lookup returns CDR1 LGHNT and CDR2 FRNRAP. Trimming left V 6 bases short and J 4 bases short, with 15 bases between. The CDR3 covers 15 residues. The CDR3 here is CASGPIGGGTGELFF. CDR3 DNA: TGTGCTAGTGGCCCAATAGGGGGGGGCACCGGGGAGCTGTTTTTT.

The CDR3 loop is CASSLVSAQETQYF. CDR3 in DNA: TGTGCCAGCAGCTTAGTCTCGGCCCAAGAGACCCAGTACTTC. The chain employs TRBV13 and TRBJ2-5; D is undetermined. The V end was cut by 1 base, the J end by 1 base, with 7 bases between. CDR3 length: 14 residues. Germline V lookup: CDR1 PRHDT, CDR2 FYEKMQ (reference sequence).

The V gene is TRBV7-2, the J gene TRBJ2-3, with D tentatively TRBD1 or TRBD2 (5 bases each). Trimming left V 3 bases short and J 2 bases short, with 15 bases between. The CDR3 length is 16 residues. From germline, CDR1 is SGHTA and CDR2 FQGNSA. The CDR3 region has the DNA TGTGCCAGCAGCTTCTCCGGGACCCTCCCCACAGATACGCAGTATTTT. This encodes CASSFSGTLPTDTQYF.

The chain is built from TRBV11-1 and TRBJ2-7; D perhaps matches TRBD2 (6 bases). V lost 3 bases to trimming and J lost 3 bases, with 9 bases between them. CDR1 is SGHAT and CDR2 is FQDESV in the germline V gene (reference sequence). The CDR3 totals 13 residues. The CDR3 loop is CASSFGGNYEQYF. CDR3 sequence (DNA): TGTGCCAGCAGCTTTGGGGGGAACTACGAGCAGTACTTC.

V and J are TRBV4-1 and TRBJ2-5; D remains ambiguous. The V gene's germline CDR1 is MGHRA and CDR2 YSYEKL. V was clipped by 0 bases and J by 5 bases, with 7 bases between them. CDR3 length: 13 amino acids. The CDR3 sequence: CASSQEAAETQYF. The CDR3 DNA reads TGCGCCAGCAGCCAAGAGGCGGCGGAGACCCAGTACTTC.

V gene TRBV13 combines with J gene TRBJ1-2; perhaps TRBD1 as D (6 bases). The V gene lost 4 bases and the J gene lost 8 bases, with 17 bases spanning the gap. CDR3 length: 14 amino acids. Germline assignment: CDR1 PRHDT and CDR2 FYEKMQ (reference sequence). For the CDR3, the DNA is TGTGCCAGCAGCTACAACGGGGGGCTAGAGGGCTACACCTTC. This sequence encodes CASSYNGGLEGYTF.

The gene calls are TRBV6-5 and TRBJ2-3; 10 nucleotides line up with TRBD1. J lost 3 bases, V lost 4 bases, and 7 bases had no gene match. Germline V CDR1 and CDR2: MNHEY, SVGAGI. The CDR3 spans 16 residues. The CDR3 reads CASSLTRTGGTDTQYF. In nucleotides, the CDR3 is TGTGCCAGCAGTTTAACCCGGACAGGGGGGACAGATACGCAGTATTTT.

The chain has TRBV7-4 and TRBJ1-5, with a weak D call TRBD1 (6 bases). The CDR3 has 15 residues. Germline lookup yields CDR1 SGHVT and CDR2 SQSDAQ. V was trimmed by 4 bases and J by 7 bases, leaving 17 bases between them. The CDR3 loop reads CASSSNLTGTQPQHF. The DNA of the CDR3 is TGTGCCAGCAGCTCAAATCTGACGGGGACACAGCCCCAGCATTTT.